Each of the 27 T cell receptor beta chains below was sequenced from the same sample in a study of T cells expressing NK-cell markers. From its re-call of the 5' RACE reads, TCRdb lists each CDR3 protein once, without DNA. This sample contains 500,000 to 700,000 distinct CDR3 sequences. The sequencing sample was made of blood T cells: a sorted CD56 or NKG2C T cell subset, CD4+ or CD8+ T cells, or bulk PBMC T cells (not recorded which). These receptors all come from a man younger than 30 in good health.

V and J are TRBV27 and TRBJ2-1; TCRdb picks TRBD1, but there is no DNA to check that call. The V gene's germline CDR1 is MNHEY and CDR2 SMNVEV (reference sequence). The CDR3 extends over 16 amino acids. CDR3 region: CASTDRPLWGYNEQFF.

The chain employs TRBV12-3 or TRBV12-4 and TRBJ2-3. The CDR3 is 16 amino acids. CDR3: CASSLGGSSSTDTQYF.

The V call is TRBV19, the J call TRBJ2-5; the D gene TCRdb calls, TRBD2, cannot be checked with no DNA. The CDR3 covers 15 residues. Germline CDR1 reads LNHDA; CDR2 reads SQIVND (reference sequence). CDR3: CASSGSSGRGQTQYF. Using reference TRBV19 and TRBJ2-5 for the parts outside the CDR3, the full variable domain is DGGITQSPKYLFRKEGQNVTLSCEQNLNHDAMYWYRQDPGQGLRLIYYSQIVNDFQKGDIAEGYSVSREKKESFPLTVTSAQKNPTAFYLCASSGSSGRGQTQYFGPGTRLLVL.

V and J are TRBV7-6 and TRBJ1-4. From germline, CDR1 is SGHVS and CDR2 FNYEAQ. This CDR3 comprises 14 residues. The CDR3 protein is CASGRLATNEKLFF.

The CDR3 is CASSFHLLREQYF. V usage is TRBV7-2 and J usage is TRBJ2-7. Germline CDR1 is SGHTA and CDR2 is FQGNSA. The CDR3 has 13 residues.

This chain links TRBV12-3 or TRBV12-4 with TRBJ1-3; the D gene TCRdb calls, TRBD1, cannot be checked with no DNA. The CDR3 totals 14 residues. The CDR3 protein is CASNLGQGGNTIYF.

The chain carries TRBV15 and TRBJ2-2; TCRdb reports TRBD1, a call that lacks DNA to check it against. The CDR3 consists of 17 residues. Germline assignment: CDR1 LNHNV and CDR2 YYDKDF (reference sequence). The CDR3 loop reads CATSRDGPQGRRRELFF.

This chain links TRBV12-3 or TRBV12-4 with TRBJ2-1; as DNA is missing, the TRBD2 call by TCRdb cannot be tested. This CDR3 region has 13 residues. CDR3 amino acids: CASSLGEGGEQFF.

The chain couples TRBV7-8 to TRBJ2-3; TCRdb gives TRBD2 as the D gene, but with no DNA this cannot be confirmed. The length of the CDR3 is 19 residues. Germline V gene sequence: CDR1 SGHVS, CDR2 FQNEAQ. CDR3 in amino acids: CASSPGTSGTWAPGDTQYF.

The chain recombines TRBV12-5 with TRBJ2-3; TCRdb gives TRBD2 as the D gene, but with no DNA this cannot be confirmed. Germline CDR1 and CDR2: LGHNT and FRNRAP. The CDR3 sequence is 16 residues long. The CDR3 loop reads CASGFQAGTSTDTQYF.

CDR3: CASSLARQSSTDTQYF. The chain recombines TRBV11-2 with TRBJ2-3; TCRdb's assignment of TRBD2 cannot be checked, as there is no DNA. The CDR3 consists of 16 residues. CDR1 and CDR2 (germline): SGHAT, FQNNGV.

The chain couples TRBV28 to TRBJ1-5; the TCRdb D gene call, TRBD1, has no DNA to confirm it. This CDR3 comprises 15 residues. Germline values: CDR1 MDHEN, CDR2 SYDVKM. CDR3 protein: CASSSVTGYDQPQHF. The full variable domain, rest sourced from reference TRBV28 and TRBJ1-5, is DVKVTQSSRYLVKRTGEKVFLECVQDMDHENMFWYRQDPGLGLRLIYFSYDVKMKEKGDIPEGYSVSREKKERFSLILESASTNQTSMYLCASSSVTGYDQPQHFGDGTRLSIL.

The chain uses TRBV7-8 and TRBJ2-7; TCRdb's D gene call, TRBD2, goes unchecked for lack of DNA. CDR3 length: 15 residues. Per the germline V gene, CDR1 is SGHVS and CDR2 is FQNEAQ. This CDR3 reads CASSIIAGGFREQYF.

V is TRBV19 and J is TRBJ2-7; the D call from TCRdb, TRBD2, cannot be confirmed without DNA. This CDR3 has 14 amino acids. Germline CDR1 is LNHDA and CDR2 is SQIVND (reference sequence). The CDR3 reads CASRTSGNSYEQYF.

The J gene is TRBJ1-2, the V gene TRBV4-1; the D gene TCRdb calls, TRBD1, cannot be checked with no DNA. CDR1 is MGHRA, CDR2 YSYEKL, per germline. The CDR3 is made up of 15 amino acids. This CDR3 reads CASSPKRGGNYGYTF.

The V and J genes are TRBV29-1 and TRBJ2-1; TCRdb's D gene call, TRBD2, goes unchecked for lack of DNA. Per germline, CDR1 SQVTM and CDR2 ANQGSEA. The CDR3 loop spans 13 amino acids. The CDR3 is CSVPLTSLFEQFF.

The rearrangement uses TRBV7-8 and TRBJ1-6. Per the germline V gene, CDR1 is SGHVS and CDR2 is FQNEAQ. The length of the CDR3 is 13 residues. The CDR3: CASSLQENSPLHF.

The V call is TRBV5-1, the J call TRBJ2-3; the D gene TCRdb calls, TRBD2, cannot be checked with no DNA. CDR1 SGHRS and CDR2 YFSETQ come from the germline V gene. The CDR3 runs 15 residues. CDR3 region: CASSTQLSGSDTQYF.

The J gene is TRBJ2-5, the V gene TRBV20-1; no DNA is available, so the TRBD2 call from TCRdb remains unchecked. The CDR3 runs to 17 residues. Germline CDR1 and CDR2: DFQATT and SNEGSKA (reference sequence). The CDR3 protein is CSASGTSSLLPGETQYF.

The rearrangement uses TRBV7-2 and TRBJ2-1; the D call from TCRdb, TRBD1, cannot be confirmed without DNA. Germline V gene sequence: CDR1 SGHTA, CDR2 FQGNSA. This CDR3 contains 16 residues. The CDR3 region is CASSPQGARRGGEQFF.

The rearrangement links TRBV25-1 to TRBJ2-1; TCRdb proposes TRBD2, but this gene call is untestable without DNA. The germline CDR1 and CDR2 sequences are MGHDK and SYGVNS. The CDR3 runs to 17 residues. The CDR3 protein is CASSDYRLAGGVNEQFF.

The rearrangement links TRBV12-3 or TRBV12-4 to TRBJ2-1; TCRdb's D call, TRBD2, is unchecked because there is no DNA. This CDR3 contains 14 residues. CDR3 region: CACQHVASIDEQFF.

The CDR3 is CASSLTGGKDEAFF. The rearrangement joins TRBV12-3 or TRBV12-4 to TRBJ1-1; TCRdb outputs TRBD1, but without DNA this stays unchecked. This CDR3 is 14 amino acids long.

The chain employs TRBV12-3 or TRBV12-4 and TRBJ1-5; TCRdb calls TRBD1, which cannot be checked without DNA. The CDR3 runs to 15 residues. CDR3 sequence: CASRDRGTGGQPQHF.

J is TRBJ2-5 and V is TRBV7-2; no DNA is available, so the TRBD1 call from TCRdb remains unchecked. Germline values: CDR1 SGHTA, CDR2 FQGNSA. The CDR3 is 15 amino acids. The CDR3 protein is CASSLFWGGQETQYF.

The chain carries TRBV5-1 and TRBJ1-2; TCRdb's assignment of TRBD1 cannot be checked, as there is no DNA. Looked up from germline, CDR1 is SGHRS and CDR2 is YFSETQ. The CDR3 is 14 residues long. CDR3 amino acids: CASSTGQGLRGYTF.

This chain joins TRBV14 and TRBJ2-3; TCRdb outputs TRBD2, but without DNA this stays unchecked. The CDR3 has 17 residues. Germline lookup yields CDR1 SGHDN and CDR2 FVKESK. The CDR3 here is CASSQGDYLLSTDTQYF.